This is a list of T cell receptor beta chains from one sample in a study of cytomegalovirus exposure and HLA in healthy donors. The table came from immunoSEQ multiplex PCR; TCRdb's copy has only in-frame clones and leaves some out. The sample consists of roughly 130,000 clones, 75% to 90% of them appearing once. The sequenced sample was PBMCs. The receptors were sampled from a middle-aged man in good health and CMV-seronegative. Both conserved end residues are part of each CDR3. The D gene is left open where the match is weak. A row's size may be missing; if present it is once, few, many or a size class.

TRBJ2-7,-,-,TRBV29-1,TGCAGCGTTGCAGGGGGGTCCTACGAGCAGTACTTC,CSVAGGSYEQYF
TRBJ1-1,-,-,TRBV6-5,TGTGCCACCCACCACACCGGGAGGGACACTGAAGCTTTCTTT,CATHHTGRDTEAFF
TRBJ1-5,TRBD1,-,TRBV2,TGTGCCAGCACCGGGACAGGGGTCAATCAGCCCCAGCATTTT,CASTGTGVNQPQHF
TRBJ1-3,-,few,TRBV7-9,TGTGCCAGCAGCCCTTCTTCCTTCTCTGGAAACACCATATATTTT,CASSPSSFSGNTIYF
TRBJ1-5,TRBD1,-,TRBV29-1,TGCAGCTCGGGACAGGGGGCGCGTCTGGGCAATCAGCCCCAGCATTTT,CSSGQGARLGNQPQHF
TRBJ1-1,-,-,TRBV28,TGTGCCAGCAGTTACCGAGGCGAAGCTTTCTTT,CASSYRGEAFF
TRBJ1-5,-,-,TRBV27,TGTGCCAGCAGTCCCAACCAGGTAAGCAATCAGCCCCAGCACTTT,CASSPNQVSNQPQHF
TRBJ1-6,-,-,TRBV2,TGTGCCAGCCGCAGGGAGGGTAATTCACCCCTCCACTTT,CASRREGNSPLHF
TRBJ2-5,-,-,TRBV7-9,TGTGCCAGCAGCCCGAACAGGGTCTTACGAGAGACCCAGTACTTC,CASSPNRVLRETQYF
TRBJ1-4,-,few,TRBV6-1,TGTGCCAGCAGTGGGACACCGTCAACTAATGAAAAACTGTTTTTT,CASSGTPSTNEKLFF
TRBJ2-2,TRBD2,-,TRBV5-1,TGCGCCAGCAGCTTGGTGCTAGCGGGAGGCACCGGGGAGCTGTTTTTT,CASSLVLAGGTGELFF
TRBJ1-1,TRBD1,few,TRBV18,TGTGCCAGCTCACCAGGACAGGGGAACACTGAAGCTTTCTTT,CASSPGQGNTEAFF
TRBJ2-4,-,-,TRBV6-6,TGTGCCAGCAGTTCCACAGGGTGGGAGGGGGGAAACATTCAGTACTTC,CASSSTGWEGGNIQYF
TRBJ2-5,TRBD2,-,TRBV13,TGTGCCAGCAGCCGGGGACTAGCGGGGGGCCAAGAGACCCAGTACTTC,CASSRGLAGGQETQYF
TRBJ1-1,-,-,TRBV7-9,TGTGCCAGCAGCTTAATCTGGGAGGGACCGAACACTGAAGCTTTCTTT,CASSLIWEGPNTEAFF
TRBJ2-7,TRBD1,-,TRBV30,TGTGCCTGGACCGGGACAGGGATCTACGAGCAGTACTTC,CAWTGTGIYEQYF
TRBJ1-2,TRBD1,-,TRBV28,TGTGCCAGCAGGACAGGGACGGTAGCCTATGGCTACACCTTC,CASRTGTVAYGYTF
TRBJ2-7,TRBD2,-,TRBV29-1,TGCAGCGTTGGAAAAGGGGCTAGCGGGAGGGCCTACGAGCAGTACTTC,CSVGKGASGRAYEQYF
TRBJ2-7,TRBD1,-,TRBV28,TGTGCCAGCAGTTCTCTCCTGGCAGGGGGTCCCTACGAGCAGTACTTC,CASSSLLAGGPYEQYF
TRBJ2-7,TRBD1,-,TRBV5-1,TGCGCCAGCAGCTTGGCCGGGACAGGGTTCGACGAGCAGTACTTC,CASSLAGTGFDEQYF
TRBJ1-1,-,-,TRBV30,TGTGCCTGGAGTGTAGTGGCGGGCACTGAAGCTTTCTTT,CAWSVVAGTEAFF
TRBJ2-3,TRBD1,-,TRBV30,TGTGCCTGGAGTAGCCTTACGCCGGGACAGGGGAATTATCGCACAGATACGCAGTATTTT,CAWSSLTPGQGNYRTDTQYF
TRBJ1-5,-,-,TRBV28,TGTGCCAGCAGTTCCCCCCGGGGGGTTTTTTCTGCGAATCAGCCCCAGCATTTT,CASSSPRGVFSANQPQHF
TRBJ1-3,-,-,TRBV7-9,TGTGCCAGCAGTATCCAACCCCAAGCCGGAAACACCATATATTTT,CASSIQPQAGNTIYF
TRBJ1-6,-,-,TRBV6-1,TGTGCCAGCCAGACAGGTATAGGAAATTCACCCCTCCACTTT,CASQTGIGNSPLHF
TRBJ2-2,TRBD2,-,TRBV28,TGTGCCAGCCACGAACGACCGGGGGGAGGGGAGCTGTTTTTT,CASHERPGGGELFF
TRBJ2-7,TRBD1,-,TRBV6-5,TGTGCCAGCAACCCGACAGGGGTAGTCTACGAGCAGTACTTC,CASNPTGVVYEQYF
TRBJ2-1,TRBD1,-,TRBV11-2,TGTGCCAGCAGCCTCCCACCGGGACAGGGGGCACTTGAGCAGTTCTTC,CASSLPPGQGALEQFF
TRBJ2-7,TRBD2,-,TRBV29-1,TGCAGGGCACCCAGCGGGAGGTACGACGAGCAGTACTTC,CRAPSGRYDEQYF
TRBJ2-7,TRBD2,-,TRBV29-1,TGCAGCGTGAGGACTAGCGGGAGGGCGGTATCCTACGAGCAGTACTTC,CSVRTSGRAVSYEQYF
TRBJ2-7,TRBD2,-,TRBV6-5,TGTGCCAGCAGACGGACTAGCGGAAACGAGCAGTACTTC,CASRRTSGNEQYF
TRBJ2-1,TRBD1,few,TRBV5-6,TGTGCCAGCAGCTTGGAGGCCAGGGGGCTTAGGAATGAGCAGTTCTTC,CASSLEARGLRNEQFF
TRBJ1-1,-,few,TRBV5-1,TGCGCCAGCAGCTTGGAACCCAGGGGAAGGGGGATGAACACTGAAGCTTTCTTT,CASSLEPRGRGMNTEAFF
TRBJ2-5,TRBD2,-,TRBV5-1,TGCGCCAGCAGCTCTGGGGTAGCGGGATCAGAGACCCAGTACTTC,CASSSGVAGSETQYF
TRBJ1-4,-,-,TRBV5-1,TGCGCCAGCGGGGAGCCTAATGAAAAACTGTTTTTT,CASGEPNEKLFF
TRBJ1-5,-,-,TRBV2,TGTGCCAGCAATAGGGGCAGCAATCAGCCCCAGCATTTT,CASNRGSNQPQHF
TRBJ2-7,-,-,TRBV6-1,TGTGCCAGCAGTGAGGAGGGGGCTCGGGCTAACGAGCAGTACTTC,CASSEEGARANEQYF
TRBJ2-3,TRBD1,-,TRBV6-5,TGTGCCAGCAGCATACAGGGGCAAAGCACAGATACGCAGTATTTT,CASSIQGQSTDTQYF
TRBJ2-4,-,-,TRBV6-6,TGTGCCAGCAGTTACCGACAGGTAGCCAAAAACATTCAGTACTTC,CASSYRQVAKNIQYF
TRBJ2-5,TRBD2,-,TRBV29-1,TGCAGCGTTGAAGATCAACTAGCGGGAGGGAGGGAGACCCAGTACTTC,CSVEDQLAGGRETQYF
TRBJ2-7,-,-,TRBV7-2,TGTGCCAGCAGCTTAGGACAGGGAGGATTCTACGAGCAGTACTTC,CASSLGQGGFYEQYF
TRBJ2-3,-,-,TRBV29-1,TGCAGCGTTGAAGGCGTAGCCTTGCCTTGGACGCAGTATTTT,CSVEGVALPWTQYF
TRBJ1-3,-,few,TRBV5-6,TGTGCCAGCAGCTTGGGGGGCCCCAGCTCTGGAAACACCATATATTTT,CASSLGGPSSGNTIYF
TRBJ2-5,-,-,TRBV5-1,TGCGCCAGCAGCGGGGGTGGAGGGGTAGAGACCCAGTACTTC,CASSGGGGVETQYF
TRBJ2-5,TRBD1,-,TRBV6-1,TGTGCCAGCAGTGAACGGACAGGGGGCTTCGGGGGAGAAGTGGAGACCCAGTACTTC,CASSERTGGFGGEVETQYF
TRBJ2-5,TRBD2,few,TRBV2,TGTGCCAGCAGCCCGAGCGGGAGGGCCCAAGAGACCCAGTACTTC,CASSPSGRAQETQYF
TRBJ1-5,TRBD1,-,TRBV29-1,TGCAGCGCAGGACAGGGGGCAAGTCAGCCCCAGCATTTT,CSAGQGASQPQHF
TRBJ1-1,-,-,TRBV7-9,TGTACCAGCAGCCCCGGACACCTCACTGAAGCTTTCTTT,CTSSPGHLTEAFF
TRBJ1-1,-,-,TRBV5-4,TGTGCCAGCAGCCCCTACGGGGGGAGCACTGAAGCTTTCTTT,CASSPYGGSTEAFF
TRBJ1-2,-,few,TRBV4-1,TGCGCCAGCAGCCCAAGTATACGGGAGGTTGGGTATGGCTACACCTTC,CASSPSIREVGYGYTF
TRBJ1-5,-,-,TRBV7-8,TGTGCCAGCAGCGGCAGGGGCAATCAGCCCCAGCATTTT,CASSGRGNQPQHF
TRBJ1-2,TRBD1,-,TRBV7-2,TGTGCCAGCAGGAATACAGGGGGTCCGCACTATGGCTACACCTTC,CASRNTGGPHYGYTF
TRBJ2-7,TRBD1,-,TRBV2,TGTGCCAGCAGCATGGACAGGGCCGGCTACGAGCAGTACTTC,CASSMDRAGYEQYF
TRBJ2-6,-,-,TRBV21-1,TGTGCCGGGGGTGGGACAGGGCTTCCTGGGGCCAACGTCCTGACTTTC,CAGGGTGLPGANVLTF
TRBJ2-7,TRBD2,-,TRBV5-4,TGTGCCAGCAGCTTGGATCCTAGCGGGGAATATTACGAGCAGTACTTC,CASSLDPSGEYYEQYF
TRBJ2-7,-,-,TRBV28,TGTGCCAGCAGTTTCGGCTACACGACAGACTACGAGCAGTACTTC,CASSFGYTTDYEQYF
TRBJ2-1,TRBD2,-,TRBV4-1,TGCGCCAGCAGCCAAGATAAGGGGAGACTAGCGGGGTCGGATGAGCAGTTCTTC,CASSQDKGRLAGSDEQFF
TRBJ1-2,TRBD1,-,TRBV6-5,TGTGCCAGCAGACAAGACAGGGGGGATGGCTACACCTTC,CASRQDRGDGYTF
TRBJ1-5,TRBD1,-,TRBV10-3,TGTGCCATCAGTGGGGCAGGGGGTAATCAGCCCCAGCATTTT,CAISGAGGNQPQHF